This T cell receptor (beta chain) derives from a study of OX40 agonist ivuxolimab in advanced cancers. Findings of the study overall: Averaged across samples, CD8+ T cells carried more expanded clones than CD4+ did.

V gave up 5 bases and J gave up 4 bases, with 11 bases separating them. The CDR3 extends over 13 amino acids. Per the germline V gene, CDR1 is MDHEN and CDR2 is SYDVKM. Method: immunoSEQ multiplex PCR; TCRdb's copy keeps in-frame clones and lacks some. The sample consists of around 80,000 clones, 90% to 95% of them appearing once. Regarding this clone: As yet, its antigen is unknown.

Samples were taken at baseline and on day 1 of cycles 4 and 7. The J gene is TRBJ1-2, the V gene TRBV28; D perhaps matches TRBD1 (6 bases). The sequenced sample was CD4+ or CD8+ T cells sorted from blood, obtained in a trial of the OX40 agonist ivuxolimab. This clonotype was sampled from an adult with an advanced solid tumor such as melanoma, head and neck, liver or kidney cancer. The CDR3 DNA follows: TGTGCCAGCAGTCTCATGGACAGCTATGGCTACACCTTC. This sequence encodes CASSLMDSYGYTF.